This entry lists 21 T cell receptor beta chains sequenced from one sample in a study of T cell responses to AZD1222 COVID-19 vaccine (dated by TCRdb to about 2021). The time point tag for this specimen amounts to: about 28 days (+/-7) after the second vaccine dose. The library came from the immunoSEQ multiplex PCR assay. TCRdb re-hosts the immuneACCESS table, in-frame sequences only. Its copies lack some clones; in the studies checked, an unresolved V gene accounts for under half of them, and the cause for the rest is not known. Recorded for this sample are 56,000 or so clones; about 80% of them occurred a single time. The ten most abundant clones make up approximately 5.2% of the sample. The source was peripheral blood, collected 28 days after the second AZD1222 dose. The source of these receptors is an adult who received the AZD1222 COVID-19 vaccine.

The DNA of the CDR3 is TGTGCCAGCAGCTTGGCGGCGGGATCGGGGCCAACCGGGGCCAACGTCCTGACTTTC. It is translated as CASSLAAGSGPTGANVLTF. This sequence joins TRBV7-6 and TRBJ2-6, with D possibly matching TRBD2 (6 bases). CDR1 and CDR2 (germline): SGHVS, FNYEAQ. The germline V and J ends were trimmed by 3 bases and 4 bases, with 22 bases remaining between them. The CDR3 spans 19 residues.

As to this clone: One end of the junction does not line up with germline, which may come from a read error. The chain combines TRBV6-1 with TRBJ1-5; no firm D call. Germline V gene sequence: CDR1 MNHNS, CDR2 SASEGT. This CDR3 has 13 residues. In nucleotides, the CDR3 is TGTGCCGGCAGTGAAGAGGAGGGTCAGCCCCAGCATTTT. This codes for CAGSEEEGQPQHF.

The CDR3 DNA reads TGTGCCTGGCGGACGGGGAATTCACCCCTCCACTTT. This encodes CAWRTGNSPLHF. The chain carries TRBV30 and TRBJ1-6; D not resolved. With 5 bases removed from V and 7 bases from J, the gap between germline ends came to 9 bases. CDR3 size: 12 residues. Germline CDR1 is GTSNPN and CDR2 is SVGIG (reference sequence).

The J gene is TRBJ2-4, the V gene TRBV28; 10 nucleotides line up with TRBD1. Per the germline V gene, CDR1 is MDHEN and CDR2 is SYDVKM. J was trimmed by 1 base and V by 5 bases; bases with no gene match: 2. CDR3 length: 15 amino acids. The CDR3 spells CASSEGQGAKNIQYF. The CDR3 DNA is TGTGCCAGCAGTGAGGGACAGGGGGCCAAAAACATTCAGTACTTC. Drawing the rest from reference TRBV28 and TRBJ2-4, the complete variable domain is DVKVTQSSRYLVKRTGEKVFLECVQDMDHENMFWYRQDPGLGLRLIYFSYDVKMKEKGDIPEGYSVSREKKERFSLILESASTNQTSMYLCASSEGQGAKNIQYFGAGTRLSVL.

The DNA of the CDR3 is TGCGCCAGCAGTGAGGTTAGCGGGAGTGCGCAGTATTTT. Its translation is CASSEVSGSAQYF. The rearrangement joins TRBV10-2 to TRBJ2-3; 9 bases map to TRBD2. Germline trimming cut 2 bases from V and 10 bases from J; bases unmatched to any gene: 4. Germline values: CDR1 WSHSY, CDR2 SAAADI. The CDR3 contains 13 residues.

This clone has just a few counts. This sequence joins TRBV19 and TRBJ1-2; D may be TRBD1 (6 bases). The CDR3 sequence is 14 residues long. The germline gives CDR1 LNHDA, CDR2 SQIVND (reference sequence). The V end was cut by 5 bases, the J end by 0 bases, with 10 bases between. The CDR3 loop is CASSPQGTNYGYTF. CDR3 DNA sequence: TGTGCCAGTAGTCCTCAGGGGACTAACTATGGCTACACCTTC.

The V and J genes are TRBV27 and TRBJ1-2; D is uncertain. The CDR3 spans 16 residues. Trimming removed 4 bases at V and 0 bases at J, with 15 bases between. In germline, CDR1 is MNHEY, CDR2 SMNVEV (reference sequence). The CDR3 protein is CASSYSRPPTNYGYTF. CDR3 in DNA: TGTGCCAGCAGTTATAGTCGACCGCCGACTAACTATGGCTACACCTTC.

J is TRBJ1-5 and V is TRBV11-2; D unresolved. Germline CDR1 is SGHAT and CDR2 is FQNNGV. The CDR3 runs to 12 residues. V was shortened by 0 bases and J by 7 bases, with 4 bases between the two germline ends. CDR3 in amino acids: CASSLDRQPQHF. The CDR3 nucleotides are TGTGCCAGCAGCTTAGACCGGCAGCCCCAGCATTTT.

The V call is TRBV27, the J call TRBJ1-5; maybe TRBD1 (5 bases). Germline V gene sequence: CDR1 MNHEY, CDR2 SMNVEV (reference sequence). Trimming took off 3 bases at V and 2 bases at J, with 11 bases between the two ends. This CDR3 spans 15 amino acids. The CDR3 DNA is TGTGCCAGCAGTTTGGGACCGACGGGCAATCAGCCCCAGCATTTT. Translated: CASSLGPTGNQPQHF.

The chain recombines TRBV5-1 with TRBJ1-6; a possible D gene is TRBD1 (5 bases). CDR1 and CDR2 (germline): SGHRS, YFSETQ. This CDR3 comprises 14 residues. Deletions cut 4 bases from V and 7 bases from J, with 12 bases between. Here the CDR3 DNA reads TGCGCCAGCAGCCCGGGGGGAGGGAATTCACCCCTCCACTTT. Its translation is CASSPGGGNSPLHF.

This chain connects TRBV30 to TRBJ2-5; D may correspond to TRBD1 or TRBD2 (5 bases each). CDR1 and CDR2 from the germline V gene are GTSNPN and SVGIG (reference sequence). CDR3 size: 14 residues. V lost 0 bases to trimming and J lost 0 bases, with 8 bases between them. For the CDR3, the DNA is TGTGCCTGGAGTGTACTAGGGGACCAAGAGACCCAGTACTTC. Protein: CAWSVLGDQETQYF.

The chain has TRBV2 and TRBJ2-2; D is possibly TRBD1 (5 bases). CDR1 and CDR2 (germline): SNHLY, FYNNEI. This CDR3 region has 15 residues. V was cut by 1 base and J by 0 bases, with 6 bases left in between. The DNA of the CDR3 is TGTGCCAGCAGTGAAGGGGGCGCGAACACCGGGGAGCTGTTTTTT. The encoded protein is CASSEGGANTGELFF. The variable domain in full, completed from reference TRBV2 and TRBJ2-2, reads EPEVTQTPSHQVTQMGQEVILRCVPISNHLYFYWYRQILGQKVEFLVSFYNNEISEKSEIFDDQFSVERPDGSNFTLKIRSTKLEDSAMYFCASSEGGANTGELFFGEGSRLTVL.

The genes are TRBV11-2 and TRBJ1-1; 7 nucleotides match TRBD1. The CDR3 extends over 13 amino acids. Germline loops: CDR1 SGHAT, CDR2 FQNNGV. V gave up 3 bases and J gave up 8 bases; unmatched junction bases: 6. The CDR3 protein is CASSLEGGREAFF. The CDR3 DNA reads TGTGCCAGCAGCTTGGAAGGGGGCAGAGAAGCTTTCTTT.

The gene calls are TRBV7-8 and TRBJ2-3; D is unresolved. There are 15 residues in the CDR3. CDR1 is SGHVS and CDR2 is FQNEAQ in the germline V gene. With 1 base removed from V and 2 bases from J, the gap between germline ends came to 10 bases. In DNA, the CDR3 is TGTGCCAGCAGCTTAGGACACCCTGCCACAGATACGCAGTATTTT. This codes for CASSLGHPATDTQYF. The full variable domain, with the rest looked up from reference TRBV7-8 and TRBJ2-3, is GAGVSQSPRYKVAKRGQDVALRCDPISGHVSLFWYQQALGQGPEFLTYFQNEAQLDKSGLPSDRFFAERPEGSVSTLKIQRTQQEDSAVYLCASSLGHPATDTQYFGPGTRLTVL.

This clone was detected once. The chain joins TRBV5-4 to TRBJ2-3; 11 positions match TRBD1. CDR1 and CDR2 from the germline V gene are SGHNT and YYREEE (reference sequence). After removal of 2 bases from V and 4 bases from J, the junction contained 6 bases not matched to a gene. The length of the CDR3 is 16 residues. The CDR3 spells CASSFPGQGVPDTQYF. The CDR3 DNA reads TGTGCCAGCAGCTTCCCGGGACAGGGGGTCCCAGATACGCAGTATTTT.

The chain employs TRBV4-2 and TRBJ2-7; the match to TRBD1 covers 7 bases. The ends lost 3 bases at V and 6 bases at J; junction bases unmatched: 8. CDR3 size: 14 residues. Germline-derived CDR1 and CDR2 are LGHNA and YNFKEQ. CDR3 amino acids: CASSHDPGQSEQYF. In DNA, the CDR3 is TGTGCCAGCAGCCATGACCCGGGACAGTCCGAGCAGTACTTC.

The chain employs TRBV19 and TRBJ2-1; 11 bases align to TRBD1. Germline V CDR1 and CDR2: LNHDA, SQIVND (reference sequence). The ends lost 2 bases at V and 7 bases at J; junction bases unmatched: 4. The CDR3 length is 15 residues. The CDR3 loop reads CASSIRDRGNNEQFF. CDR3 nucleotide sequence: TGTGCCAGTAGTATAAGGGACAGGGGGAATAATGAGCAGTTCTTC.

The V gene is TRBV5-5, the J gene TRBJ2-7, with 8 bases that match TRBD1. Germline-derived CDR1 and CDR2 are SGHKS and YYEKEE (reference sequence). V gave up 6 bases and J gave up 0 bases; unmatched junction bases: 8. CDR3 length equals 15 residues. The CDR3 spells CASNSGRGHSYEQYV. The CDR3 nucleotides read TGTGCCAGCAATTCCGGCAGGGGGCACTCCTACGAGCAGTACGTC.

The CDR3 bases are TGCGCCAGCAGGGGGGGCGCTGGGGCCAACGTCCTGACTTTC. Translation: CASRGGAGANVLTF. This rearrangement joins TRBV5-1 to TRBJ2-6; either TRBD1 or TRBD2 may fit D (6 bases each). V was pared by 5 bases and J by 2 bases, with 8 bases between. Germline V gene lookup returns CDR1 SGHRS and CDR2 YFSETQ. CDR3 size: 14 residues.

This clone appeared a few times. The gene calls are TRBV5-6 and TRBJ2-7; TRBD1 is a possible D gene (6 bases). Between the trimmed V and J ends, which lost 7 bases and 2 bases, there was a span of 10 bases. This CDR3 comprises 12 residues. Per germline, CDR1 SGHDT and CDR2 YYEEEE. The CDR3 spells CASHREPYEQYF. The CDR3 nucleotides read TGTGCCAGCCACAGGGAGCCCTACGAGCAGTACTTC.

For this clone: At one end the junction does not follow the germline gene, possibly because of a read error. CDR3 region: CASSLGTERPFF. Here the CDR3 DNA reads TGTGCCAGCAGTTTAGGGACGGAGCGGCCTTTTTTT. The J gene is TRBJ1-3, the V gene TRBV12-3 or TRBV12-4; D ambiguous. CDR3 size: 12 residues.